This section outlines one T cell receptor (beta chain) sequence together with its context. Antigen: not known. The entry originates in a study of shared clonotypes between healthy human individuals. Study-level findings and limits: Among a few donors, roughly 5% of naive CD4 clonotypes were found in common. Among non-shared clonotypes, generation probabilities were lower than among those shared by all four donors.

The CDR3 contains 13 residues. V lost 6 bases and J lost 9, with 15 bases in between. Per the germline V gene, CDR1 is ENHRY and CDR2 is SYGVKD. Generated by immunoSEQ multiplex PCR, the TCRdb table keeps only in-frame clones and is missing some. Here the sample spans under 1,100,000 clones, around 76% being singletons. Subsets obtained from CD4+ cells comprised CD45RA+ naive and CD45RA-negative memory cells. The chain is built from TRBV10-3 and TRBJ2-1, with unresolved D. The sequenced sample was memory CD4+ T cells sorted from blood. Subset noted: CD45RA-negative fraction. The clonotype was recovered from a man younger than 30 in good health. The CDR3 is CAIRGALIGEQFF. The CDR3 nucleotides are TGTGCCATCAGGGGTGCTCTGATTGGTGAGCAGTTCTTC.